The clone carrying this T cell receptor beta chain was observed a handful of times. The antigen is unknown. The sequenced template was cDNA made from the entire isolated RNA. Here immunoSEQ multiplex PCR was the method, and the copy in TCRdb shows in-frame clones only, minus some. The sample has 640,000 or so clones; roughly 13% are singletons. This sample was taken from a study of beta chain features in type 1 diabetes. Study-level findings and limits: Insertions were fewer and deletions more numerous at VDJ junctions in type 1 diabetes patients. All four CD4+ subsets from Type 1 diabetes patients carried moderately but significantly shorter TCRB CDR3s.

The TCR sequence derives from a man in his late teens or twenties with type 1 diabetes. Sequenced material: naive CD4+ T cells from blood.

CDR3 region: CASSGTGGILSEQYF. The CDR3 coding sequence is TGTGCCAGCAGTGGGACAGGGGGAATCCTGTCCGAGCAGTACTTC. The chain recombines TRBV2 with TRBJ2-7; 10 positions match TRBD1. Germline CDR1 and CDR2: SNHLY and FYNNEI. V dropped 4 bases and J dropped 6; count of bases not matched to a gene: 9. The CDR3 covers 15 residues.